The clone carrying this T cell receptor beta chain was counted many times. The data stem from a study of early T cells in non-severe SARS-CoV-2 infection. Overall study context: Sequencing of unsorted whole blood was done on bulk RNA, leaving chains unpaired.

Researchers tagged individual cDNA molecules with unique molecular identifiers. Via MiXCR, TCRdb re-called the 5' RACE reads, giving one row per CDR3 protein. The repertoire holds 70,000 to 95,000 distinct CDR3 sequences, with around 15% as singletons. CDR3 length: 16 residues. CDR1 is WNHNN and CDR2 is SYGVQD in the germline V gene (reference sequence). The trim removed 0 bases at V and 7 bases at J, leaving 2 bases unmatched. Sequenced input: whole blood. The chain joins TRBV10-1 to TRBJ2-2; TRBD2 aligns across 13 bases. This TCR was sampled from an adult who was a healthcare worker with PCR-confirmed SARS-CoV-2 infection or an uninfected control (not recorded which). The CDR3 sequence is CASSESTSGGIGELFF. Written as DNA, the CDR3 is TGCGCCAGCAGTGAGTCGACTAGCGGGGGGATCGGGGAGCTGTTTTTT.